The source of this TCR beta chain is a study of blood T cell repertoires in COVID-19. The CDR3 loop spans 14 amino acids. The V gene's germline CDR1 is MDHEN and CDR2 SYDVKM. V lost 6 bases, J lost 5 bases, and 13 bases lay in between. Assay used: immunoSEQ multiplex PCR; TCRdb lists only in-frame clones, some missing. The data show some 65,000 clones, with 70% to 90% seen just once and 15% to 20% held by the top ten. Sequencing was carried out using peripheral blood. The gene calls are TRBV28 and TRBJ2-2; the D gene is possibly TRBD1 (6 bases). The TCR was taken from a man in his forties with COVID-19, enrolled during active disease. The CDR3 DNA is TGTGCCAGCAGCCCCCCAGGGGAGACCGGGGAGCTGTTTTTT. Its protein product is CASSPPGETGELFF.